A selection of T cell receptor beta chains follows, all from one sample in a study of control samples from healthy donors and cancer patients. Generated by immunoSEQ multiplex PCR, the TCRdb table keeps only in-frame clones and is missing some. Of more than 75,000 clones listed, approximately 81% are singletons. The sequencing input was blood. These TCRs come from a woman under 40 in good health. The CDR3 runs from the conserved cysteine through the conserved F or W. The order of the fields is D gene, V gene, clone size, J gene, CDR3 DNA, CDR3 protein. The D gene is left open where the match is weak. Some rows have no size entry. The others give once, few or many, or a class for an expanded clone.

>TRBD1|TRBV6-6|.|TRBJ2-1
TGTGCCAGCAGAAATACAGGGGGTGAGCAGTTCTTC
CASRNTGGEQFF
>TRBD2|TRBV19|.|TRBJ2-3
TGTGCCAGTAGTATGGGACTAGCGGGGACAGATACGCAGTATTTT
CASSMGLAGTDTQYF
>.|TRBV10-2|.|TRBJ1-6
TGCGCCAGCAGTCGTCGGAAGGGAGAAGGATCACCCCTCCACTTT
CASSRRKGEGSPLHF
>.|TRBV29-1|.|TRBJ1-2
TGCAGCGTTGTACCGGGGGATGACTATGGCTACACCTTC
CSVVPGDDYGYTF
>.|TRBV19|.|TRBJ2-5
TGTGCCAGTAGTATAGGGACTCTTAGGGGCGAGACCCAGTACTTC
CASSIGTLRGETQYF
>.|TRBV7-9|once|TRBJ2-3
TGTGCCAGCAGCTTCTTCAGGGATACGCAGTATTTT
CASSFFRDTQYF
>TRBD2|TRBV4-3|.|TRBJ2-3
TGCGCCAGCAGCCAAGGGGCTAGCGGGGGGGGAGATACGCAGTATTTT
CASSQGASGGGDTQYF
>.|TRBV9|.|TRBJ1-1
TGTGCCAGCAGCGTAGAAGGGTGGGGCACTGAAGCTTTCTTT
CASSVEGWGTEAFF
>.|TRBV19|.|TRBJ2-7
TGTGCCAGTAGTAGGATGGCGGGGGCGCGCTCCTACGAGCAGTACTTC
CASSRMAGARSYEQYF
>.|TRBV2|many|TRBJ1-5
TGTGCCAGCAAGCAAACCCGGACCGGCCAAGGTCAGCCCCAGCATTTT
CASKQTRTGQGQPQHF
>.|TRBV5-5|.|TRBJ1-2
TGTGCCAGCAGCTCCACCCCGCAGGGTGGAGACTATGGCTACACCTTC
CASSSTPQGGDYGYTF
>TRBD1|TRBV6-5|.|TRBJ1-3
TGTGCCAGCAGGGCCTTGACAGGGCAAAACACCATATATTTT
CASRALTGQNTIYF
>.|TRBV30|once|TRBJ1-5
TGTGCCTGGAGTGTACGGGGACTGCGAATCCTGCCCCAGCATTTT
CAWSVRGLRILPQHF
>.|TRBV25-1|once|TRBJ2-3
TGTGCCAGCAGTGAGTGGGGGGGCGGCACAGATACGCAGTATTTT
CASSEWGGGTDTQYF
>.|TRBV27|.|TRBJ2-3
TGTGCCAGCAGTTTGAGGGAGGCCACAGATACGCAGTATTTT
CASSLREATDTQYF
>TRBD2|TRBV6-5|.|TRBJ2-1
TGTGCCAGCAGTTCTCAAAGCGGGGGGGGCTACAATGAGCAGTTCTTC
CASSSQSGGGYNEQFF
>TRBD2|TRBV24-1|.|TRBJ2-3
TGTGCCACCAGTGATTTGGGGACCGGGACTACCACAGATACGCAGTATTTT
CATSDLGTGTTTDTQYF
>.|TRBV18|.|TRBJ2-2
TGTGCCAGCTCACCGTCCGCACATAACACCGGGGAGCTGTTTTTT
CASSPSAHNTGELFF
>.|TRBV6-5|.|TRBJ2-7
TGTGCCGGCAGTTATAGGGGATCCTACGAGCAGTACTTC
CAGSYRGSYEQYF
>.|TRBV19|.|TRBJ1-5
TGTGCCAGTAGTATAGATCGAGGGAGCAATCAGCCCCAGCATTTT
CASSIDRGSNQPQHF
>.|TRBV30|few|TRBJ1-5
TGTGCCTGGAGTGGGACAGCTAGCAATCAGCCCCAGCATTTT
CAWSGTASNQPQHF
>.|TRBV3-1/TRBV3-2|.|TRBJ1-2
TGTGCCAGCAGCCAACGGGGGCCGGGCTATGGCTACACCTTC
CASSQRGPGYGYTF
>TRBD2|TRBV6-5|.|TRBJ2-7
TGTGCCAGCGGGCAGCGGGGGGTCCCCCTGGAGCAGTACTTC
CASGQRGVPLEQYF
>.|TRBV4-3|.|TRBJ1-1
TGCGCCAGCAGCCAGGACAAGAACACTGAAGCTTTCTTT
CASSQDKNTEAFF
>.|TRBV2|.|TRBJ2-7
TGTGCCAGCATCTTCCAAGACGGTCCCTACGAGCAGTACTTC
CASIFQDGPYEQYF
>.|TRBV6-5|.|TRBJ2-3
TGTGCCAGCAGCGACAGTTCTAGCACAGATACGCAGTATTTT
CASSDSSSTDTQYF
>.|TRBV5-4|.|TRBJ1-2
TGTGCCAGCAGCCCACAGGATCGCGTCTACACCTTC
CASSPQDRVYTF
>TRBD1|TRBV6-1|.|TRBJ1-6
TGTGCCAGCAGTGACCGGGACAGTTCTTCACCCCTCCACTTT
CASSDRDSSSPLHF
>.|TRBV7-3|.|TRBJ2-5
TGTGCCAGCAGCGCCTCTAGCGCTGGGCAAGAGACCCAGTACTTC
CASSASSAGQETQYF
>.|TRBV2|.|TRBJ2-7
TGTGCCAGCAGTGAAGCGGCCAGGGCCTACGAGCAGTACTTC
CASSEAARAYEQYF
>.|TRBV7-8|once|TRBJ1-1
TGTGCCAGCAGTCAAGTGGTTCAGGGGCGCACTGAAGCTTTCTTT
CASSQVVQGRTEAFF
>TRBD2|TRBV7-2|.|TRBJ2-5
TGTGCCAGCAGTCGGGATAGAACTAGCGGCCAAGAGACCCAGTACTTC
CASSRDRTSGQETQYF
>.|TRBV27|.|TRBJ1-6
TGTGCCAGCAGTCCCGACAGCTCCTATAATTCACCCCTCCACTTT
CASSPDSSYNSPLHF
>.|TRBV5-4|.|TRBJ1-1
TGTGCCAGCAGCAGCTTAGGGGTGAACACTGAAGCTTTCTTT
CASSSLGVNTEAFF
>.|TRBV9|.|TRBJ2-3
TGTGCCAGCAGCGTAGAAGGGGGGCATACGCAGTATTTT
CASSVEGGHTQYF
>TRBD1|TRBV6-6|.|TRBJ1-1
TGTGCCAGCAGTTACACGGGGGACAGGGGGCTGGAAGCTTTCTTT
CASSYTGDRGLEAFF
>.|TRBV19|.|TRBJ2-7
TGTGCCAGTAGTCCATACCGGGCCCTCTACGAGCAGTACTTC
CASSPYRALYEQYF
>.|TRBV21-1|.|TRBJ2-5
TGTGCCAGCAACACAGGGGTCCCGAACCTCGAAGAGACCCAGTACTTC
CASNTGVPNLEETQYF
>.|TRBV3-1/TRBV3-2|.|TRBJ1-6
TGTGCCAGCAGCCAAGATACCAGATTGAGCTCCTATAATTCACCCCTCCACTTT
CASSQDTRLSSYNSPLHF
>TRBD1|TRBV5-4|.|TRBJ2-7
TGTGCCAGCAGCTTGGGGGGACAGGGAACCTACGAGCAGTACTTC
CASSLGGQGTYEQYF
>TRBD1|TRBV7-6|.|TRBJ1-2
TGTGCCAGCAGCTCCGGGACAGGGGTAGACTATGGCTACACCTTC
CASSSGTGVDYGYTF
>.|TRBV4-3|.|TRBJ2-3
TGCGCCAGCAGCCAAGAATCAGGGAGGAGCACAGATACGCAGTATTTT
CASSQESGRSTDTQYF
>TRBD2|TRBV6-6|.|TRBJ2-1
TGTGCCAGCCGATTCGAGGGTAGCGGGCATGAGCAGTTCTTC
CASRFEGSGHEQFF
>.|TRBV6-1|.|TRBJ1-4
TGTGCCAGCAGTGAAGCGTTAGGGATTCGGGAAAAACTGTTTTTT
CASSEALGIREKLFF
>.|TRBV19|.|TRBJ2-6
TGTGCCAGTAGTTCTCAGAGCAACGGGGCCAACGTCCTGACTTTC
CASSSQSNGANVLTF
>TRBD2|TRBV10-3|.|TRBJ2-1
TGTGCCTCCTCTTCCGGGACTAGCGGGGGGCCAAACAATGAGCAGTTCTTC
CASSSGTSGGPNNEQFF
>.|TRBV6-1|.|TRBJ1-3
TGTGCCAGCAGTGAAGCGAGCGGAGGAAACACCATATATTTT
CASSEASGGNTIYF
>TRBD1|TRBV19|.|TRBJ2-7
TGTGCCAGTAGTATAATCGCGACAGGGGTCTACGAGCAGTACTTC
CASSIIATGVYEQYF
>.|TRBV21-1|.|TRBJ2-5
TGTGCCAGCAGCAAATCCTGGGTTGTAGAGACCCAGTACTTC
CASSKSWVVETQYF
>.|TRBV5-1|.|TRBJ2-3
TGCGCCAGCAGCTTGGGAACACGGGGGCTCACAGATACGCAGTATTTT
CASSLGTRGLTDTQYF
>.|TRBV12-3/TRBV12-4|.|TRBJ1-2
TGTGCCAGCAGTTTAACAGCCTATGGCTACACCTTC
CASSLTAYGYTF
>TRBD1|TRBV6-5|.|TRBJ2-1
TGTGCCAGCAGTTACTCGGGGACAGCGTCCTACAATGAGCAGTTCTTC
CASSYSGTASYNEQFF
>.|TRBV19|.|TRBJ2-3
TGTGCCAGTAGTCAGGGTTCAGATACGCAGTATTTT
CASSQGSDTQYF
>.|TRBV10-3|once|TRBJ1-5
TGTGCCATCAGTGAGACAGGGCCGCGGGGCAATCAGCCCCAGCATTTT
CAISETGPRGNQPQHF